These 11 T cell receptor beta chains were all obtained from the same sample, sequenced in a study of regulatory T cells in long-lasting Graves disease. Time point indicated: newly diagnosed GD, antithyroid drugs for less than 3 months. The TCR library used RNA extracted from PBMCs. Arm-PCR of CDR3 regions and iRepertoire HTBI primers were the basis on which TCR beta libraries were built. TCRdb independently ran MiXCR on the multiplex PCR reads; one entry per CDR3 protein. The sample has under 300,000 distinct CDR3 sequences; about 18% are singletons. The data were also submitted as part of a second study, on T cells in Graves' hyperthyroidism and ophthalmopathy.

The sample was peripheral blood mononuclear cells (PBMCs), taken at new diagnosis, from a patient treated with antithyroid drugs. The origin of the receptors is a woman aged 30 to 39 with Graves disease.

This clonotype showed up many times. The chain recombines TRBV20-1 with TRBJ1-6; possibly TRBD1 for D (5 bases). In germline, CDR1 is DFQATT, CDR2 SNEGSKA (reference sequence). The CDR3 is made up of 14 amino acids. The V and J ends lost 3 bases and 7 bases respectively, with 13 bases between them. The CDR3 protein is CSASPGARNSPLHF. As DNA, the CDR3 is TGCAGTGCTAGCCCCGGGGCGAGAAATTCACCCCTCCACTTT.

This clonotype was counted many times. This chain links TRBV7-9 with TRBJ1-2; 10 positions match TRBD1. There are 16 residues in the CDR3. Looked up from germline, CDR1 is SEHNR and CDR2 is FQNEAQ (reference sequence). V shed 5 bases, J shed 4 bases, and the junction held 10 bases outside the gene matches. As DNA, the CDR3 is TGTGCCAGCAGCCCTCGACAGGGGGCAGGTGCCTATGGCTACACCTTC. The encoded protein is CASSPRQGAGAYGYTF.

CDR3 amino acids: CASKRTGGTNTEAFF. CDR3 nucleotide sequence: TGTGCCAGCAAGCGGACAGGGGGGACGAACACTGAAGCTTTCTTT. V is TRBV27 and J is TRBJ1-1, with TRBD1 identical over 10 bases. Losses at the gene ends were 7 bases for V and 1 base for J; bases not matched to a gene: 6. The CDR3 runs to 15 residues. CDR1 and CDR2 from the germline V gene are MNHEY and SMNVEV (reference sequence).

This clonotype has at least ten counts. The chain is built from TRBV4-1 and TRBJ2-7; D possibly corresponds to TRBD1 (5 bases). The germline V and J ends were trimmed by 4 bases and 3 bases, with 13 bases remaining between them. Germline values: CDR1 MGHRA, CDR2 YSYEKL. The CDR3 is 14 residues long. CDR3: CASSRLGQGYEQYF. DNA of the CDR3: TGCGCCAGCAGCCGACTGGGCCAGGGCTACGAGCAGTACTTC.

This clonotype was counted at least ten times. The chain links TRBV9 to TRBJ1-1; D ambiguous. The V end was cut by 2 bases, the J end by 1 base, with 9 bases between. Germline assignment: CDR1 SGDLS and CDR2 YYNGEE. The length of the CDR3 is 14 residues. The CDR3 loop reads CASSVGERNTEAFF. In DNA form, the CDR3 reads TGTGCCAGCAGCGTCGGGGAGAGGAACACTGAAGCTTTCTTT.

This clonotype was recorded at least ten times. One end of the junction fails to match germline, which may point to a read error. The rearrangement joins TRBV11-2 to TRBJ2-7, with 7 bases matching TRBD1. The V gene's germline CDR1 is SGHAT and CDR2 FQNNGV. CDR3 size: 15 residues. Written as DNA, the CDR3 is TGCGCCAGCAGTCAACAGGGGAACCCAACCTACGAGCAGTACTTC. This gives the protein CASSQQGNPTYEQYF.

This clonotype was detected many times. The chain carries TRBV4-1 and TRBJ2-5; possibly TRBD2 for D (7 bases). The CDR3 totals 17 residues. V lost 0 bases, J lost 2 bases, and 16 bases lay in between. CDR1 is MGHRA, CDR2 YSYEKL, per germline. In DNA form, the CDR3 reads TGCGCCAGCAGCCAAGATGGGCGCGGGGGCCCACAAGAGACCCAGTACTTC. It specifies CASSQDGRGGPQETQYF.

In this sample, this clonotype turned up many times. The rearrangement uses TRBV20-1 and TRBJ1-5, with D maybe TRBD1 (5 bases). Germline values: CDR1 DFQATT, CDR2 SNEGSKA (reference sequence). V was cut by 5 bases and J by 0 bases, with 8 bases left in between. This CDR3 has 13 residues. CDR3: CSAGGYSNQPQHF. The CDR3 nucleotides read TGCAGTGCTGGGGGATATAGCAATCAGCCCCAGCATTTT.

This clonotype was counted many times. This chain connects TRBV7-2 to TRBJ1-4; TRBD1 matches 10 bases. Germline lookup yields CDR1 SGHTA and CDR2 FQGNSA. J gave up 8 bases and V 5 bases, and 5 bases lay outside the gene matches. This CDR3 spans 14 amino acids. The CDR3, as DNA: TGTGCCAGCAGCCAATCGACAGGGGGCGAAAAACTGTTTTTT. This gives the protein CASSQSTGGEKLFF.

Many counts were recorded for this clonotype. J is TRBJ1-2 and V is TRBV18; D remains unclear. The CDR3 is 13 residues long. With 3 bases removed from V and 2 bases from J, the gap between germline ends came to 7 bases. The V gene's germline CDR1 is KGHSH and CDR2 LQKENI. The CDR3: CASSPGGNYGYTF. CDR3 nucleotide sequence: TGTGCCAGCTCACCGGGCGGGAACTATGGCTACACCTTC.

This clonotype was counted ten times or more. The V and J genes are TRBV6-1 and TRBJ2-7; a possible D gene is TRBD2 (6 bases). Trimming stripped 5 bases from V and 3 bases from J, with 11 bases between. Germline CDR1 reads MNHNS; CDR2 reads SASEGT. CDR3 size: 13 residues. The CDR3 spells CASSLSGDYEQYF. DNA for the CDR3: TGTGCCAGCAGTCTTAGCGGAGACTACGAGCAGTACTTC.